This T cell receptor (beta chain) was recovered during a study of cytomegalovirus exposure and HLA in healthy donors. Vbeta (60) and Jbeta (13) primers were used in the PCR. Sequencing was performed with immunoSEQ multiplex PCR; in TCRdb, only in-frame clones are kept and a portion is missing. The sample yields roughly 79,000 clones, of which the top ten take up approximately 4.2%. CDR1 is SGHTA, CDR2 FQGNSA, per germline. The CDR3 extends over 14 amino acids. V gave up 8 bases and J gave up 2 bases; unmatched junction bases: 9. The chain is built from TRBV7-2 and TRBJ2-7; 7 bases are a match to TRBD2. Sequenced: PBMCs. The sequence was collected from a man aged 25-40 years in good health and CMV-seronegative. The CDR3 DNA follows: TGTGCCAGCTCCTTCGGGGAGGGCCCCTACGAGCAGTACTTC. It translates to CASSFGEGPYEQYF.